One sample yielded the 29 T cell receptor beta chains listed below, sequenced in a study of T-cell reconstitution after alpha-beta-depleted transplantation in children. This sample's TCRbeta library carried unique molecular identifier barcodes. A single record per CDR3 protein comes from TCRdb applying MiXCR to the PCR reads. Of approximately 980,000 distinct CDR3 sequences in the sample, roughly 31% are singletons; the top ten hold roughly 27%. The sequenced sample was PBMCs, mostly from graft donor cells, obtained 360 days after TCRalphabeta/CD19-depleted stem cell transplant. All receptors derive from a boy in the first two years of life who had a stem cell transplant for SCID, so the T cells may come from the graft donor.

This clonotype was seen many times. The V call is TRBV7-2, the J call TRBJ2-3; TRBD2 matches at 7 bases. The length of the CDR3 is 15 residues. In germline, CDR1 is SGHTA, CDR2 FQGNSA. Germline trimming cut 5 bases from V and 5 bases from J; bases unmatched to any gene: 10. CDR3 loop: CASSPRTRVGDTQYF. The CDR3 DNA follows: TGTGCCAGCAGCCCCCGGACTAGAGTTGGAGATACGCAGTATTTT.

The rearrangement joins TRBV7-9 to TRBJ1-5; no clear D gene. Deletions cut 4 bases from V and 4 bases from J, with 14 bases between. The CDR3 extends over 15 amino acids. CDR1 SEHNR and CDR2 FQNEAQ come from the germline V gene (reference sequence). In DNA, the CDR3 is TGTGCCAGCAGCTACCACGGACTTACAAATCAGCCCCAGCATTTT. This sequence encodes CASSYHGLTNQPQHF.

J is TRBJ2-1 and V is TRBV4-2, with TRBD2 matching 8 bases. Per the germline V gene, CDR1 is LGHNA and CDR2 is YNFKEQ. The V segment lost 1 base and the J segment 2 bases; nucleotides outside the gene matches: 4. The CDR3 consists of 16 residues. The CDR3: CASSQGGGLTYNEQFF. DNA for the CDR3: TGTGCCAGCAGCCAAGGCGGGGGGCTCACCTACAATGAGCAGTTCTTC.

CDR3 sequence: CSVQNTEAFF. The CDR3 bases are TGCAGCGTTCAGAACACTGAAGCTTTCTTT. The V gene is TRBV29-1, the J gene TRBJ1-1; the D is unclear. Trimming left V 5 bases short and J 1 base short, with 2 bases between. The CDR3 extends over 10 amino acids. Germline V gives CDR1 SQVTM, CDR2 ANQGSEA.

The V call is TRBV6-1, the J call TRBJ2-2; the D call may be TRBD1 or TRBD2 (5 bases each). The CDR3 has 16 amino acids. Germline CDR1 is MNHNS and CDR2 is SASEGT. Trimming stripped 6 bases from V and 1 base from J, with 15 bases between. CDR3 DNA sequence: TGTGCCAGCAGGCAACCCGTGAGGGGGAACACCGGGGAGCTGTTTTTT. This codes for CASRQPVRGNTGELFF.

The chain links TRBV6-5 to TRBJ1-5, with D hard to call. V gave up 5 bases and J gave up 3 bases, with 8 bases separating them. The CDR3 loop spans 13 amino acids. Germline lookup yields CDR1 MNHEY and CDR2 SVGAGI. CDR3 DNA sequence: TGTGCCAGCAGTAAACAGTTCAATCAGCCCCAGCATTTT. Protein sequence: CASSKQFNQPQHF.

The rearrangement uses TRBV27 and TRBJ2-7; a possible D gene is TRBD1 (6 bases). Germline CDR1 and CDR2: MNHEY and SMNVEV (reference sequence). This CDR3 comprises 15 residues. Trimming cost V 0 bases and J 3 bases, with 12 bases left between them. CDR3 in amino acids: CASSLSTGFGYEQYF. The CDR3 bases are TGTGCCAGCAGTTTATCTACAGGGTTCGGCTACGAGCAGTACTTC.

This clonotype was seen many times. J is TRBJ2-2 and V is TRBV28; no definite D call. V gave up 1 base and J gave up 0 bases, with 9 bases separating them. The CDR3 is 16 amino acids. Germline loops: CDR1 MDHEN, CDR2 SYDVKM. CDR3 DNA: TGTGCCAGCAGTTTATTGACGACACCGAACACCGGGGAGCTGTTTTTT. Translating gives CASSLLTTPNTGELFF. The complete variable domain, with remaining parts taken from reference TRBV28 and TRBJ2-2, reads DVKVTQSSRYLVKRTGEKVFLECVQDMDHENMFWYRQDPGLGLRLIYFSYDVKMKEKGDIPEGYSVSREKKERFSLILESASTNQTSMYLCASSLLTTPNTGELFFGEGSRLTVL.

This clonotype was observed a handful of times. The genes are TRBV20-1 and TRBJ2-7; 11 bases match TRBD2. The germline gives CDR1 DFQATT, CDR2 SNEGSKA (reference sequence). J lost 4 bases, V lost 6 bases, and 8 bases had no gene match. The CDR3 contains 14 residues. This CDR3 is CSAQTSGGGYEQYF. The CDR3 bases are TGCAGTGCGCAAACTAGCGGGGGAGGGTACGAGCAGTACTTC.

V and J are TRBV29-1 and TRBJ2-2; D remains ambiguous. The CDR3 consists of 12 residues. V shed 6 bases and J shed 0 bases, with 5 bases lying between them. Germline lookup yields CDR1 SQVTM and CDR2 ANQGSEA. The CDR3 DNA reads TGCAGCGTAAAACCGAACACCGGGGAGCTGTTTTTT. It specifies CSVKPNTGELFF.

This chain links TRBV5-1 with TRBJ2-5, with D maybe TRBD2 (6 bases). The CDR3 length is 15 residues. Trimming cost V 0 bases and J 5 bases, with 14 bases left between them. Germline-derived CDR1 and CDR2 are SGHRS and YFSETQ. The CDR3 nucleotides are TGCGCCAGCAGCTTGGACACTAGCCCAGGGGAGACCCAGTACTTC. It specifies CASSLDTSPGETQYF. The whole variable domain, remainder taken from reference TRBV5-1 and TRBJ2-5, is KAGVTQTPRYLIKTRGQQVTLSCSPISGHRSVSWYQQTPGQGLQFLFEYFSETQRNKGNFPGRFSGRQFSNSRSEMNVSTLELGDSALYLCASSLDTSPGETQYFGPGTRLLVL.

In this sample, this clonotype turned up many times. The DNA of the CDR3 is TGCAGTGCTAGAGCGGGTGGCTACACCTTC. Residues: CSARAGGYTF. The chain joins TRBV20-1 to TRBJ1-2; D unclear. Germline V gene lookup returns CDR1 DFQATT and CDR2 SNEGSKA (reference sequence). The CDR3 is 10 residues long. V was trimmed by 1 base and J by 7 bases, leaving 4 bases between them.

This clonotype appeared a few times. The rearrangement links TRBV20-1 to TRBJ2-7; D gene uncertain. CDR1 DFQATT and CDR2 SNEGSKA come from the germline V gene (reference sequence). The CDR3 totals 13 residues. V lost 5 bases, J lost 0 bases, and 11 bases lay in between. The CDR3 region has the DNA TGCAGTGCTGCGCAACGGCTCTCCTACGAGCAGTACTTC. It codes for CSAAQRLSYEQYF.

This sequence joins TRBV2 and TRBJ1-1; D unresolved. Trimming stripped 1 base from V and 0 bases from J, with 15 bases between. Per the germline V gene, CDR1 is SNHLY and CDR2 is FYNNEI. This CDR3 has 17 amino acids. CDR3 protein: CASSEGFLGKMNTEAFF. The CDR3, as DNA: TGTGCCAGCAGTGAAGGTTTCTTGGGGAAAATGAACACTGAAGCTTTCTTT. The full variable domain, rest sourced from reference TRBV2 and TRBJ1-1, is EPEVTQTPSHQVTQMGQEVILRCVPISNHLYFYWYRQILGQKVEFLVSFYNNEISEKSEIFDDQFSVERPDGSNFTLKIRSTKLEDSAMYFCASSEGFLGKMNTEAFFGQGTRLTVV.

V and J are TRBV29-1 and TRBJ1-1; the D gene is possibly TRBD1 (5 bases). This CDR3 comprises 13 residues. Germline V gene data show CDR1 as SQVTM and CDR2 as ANQGSEA. Trimming left V 5 bases short and J 6 bases short, with 16 bases between. As DNA, the CDR3 is TGCAGCGTTCCCTCTCAGGGAGTCCCTGAAGCTTTCTTT. Translation gives CSVPSQGVPEAFF.

The V gene is TRBV20-1, the J gene TRBJ2-4; D may match TRBD1 or TRBD2 (7 bases each). In germline, CDR1 is DFQATT, CDR2 SNEGSKA (reference sequence). Trimming shortened V by 5 bases and J by 3 bases, and 17 bases separated the two germline ends. The CDR3 is 15 amino acids. The CDR3 here is CSAAPFRGGKNIQYF. The DNA for the CDR3 is TGCAGTGCTGCACCGTTCAGGGGGGGCAAAAACATTCAGTACTTC.

The chain joins TRBV5-1 to TRBJ2-1; 7 bases line up with TRBD1. Germline V CDR1 and CDR2: SGHRS, YFSETQ. The V and J ends lost 0 bases and 5 bases, in that order; junction bases with no gene match: 14. CDR3 size: 18 residues. Written as DNA, the CDR3 is TGCGCCAGCAGCTTGGACGCCTCAGGGGGAAAGGGTAACAATGAGCAGTTCTTC. Translating it yields CASSLDASGGKGNNEQFF.

CDR3 protein: CASSTRQGGEQYF. The CDR3 DNA follows: TGTGCCAGCAGTACGCGACAGGGAGGGGAGCAGTACTTC. This sequence joins TRBV27 and TRBJ2-7; D assignment may be TRBD1 or TRBD2 (7 bases each). Trimming removed 5 bases at V and 7 bases at J, with 15 bases between. The CDR3 loop spans 13 amino acids. Germline V gene data show CDR1 as MNHEY and CDR2 as SMNVEV (reference sequence).

This clonotype was detected only a few times. The V call is TRBV20-1, the J call TRBJ2-3, with 7 bases that match TRBD2. The CDR3 is 14 amino acids. Per germline, CDR1 DFQATT and CDR2 SNEGSKA (reference sequence). Trimming at V came to 5 bases and at J to 3 bases, leaving 8 bases not matched to a gene. The CDR3 region has the DNA TGCAGTGCTCCCCGTGGCGGGGGAACAGATACGCAGTATTTT. Translation: CSAPRGGGTDTQYF.

The chain has TRBV29-1 and TRBJ2-7; perhaps TRBD2 as D (6 bases). Germline values: CDR1 SQVTM, CDR2 ANQGSEA. The CDR3 is 14 amino acids. Deletions cut 2 bases from V and 2 bases from J, with 13 bases between. This CDR3 reads CSVETRDWTYEQYF. The CDR3, as DNA: TGCAGCGTTGAAACCCGGGACTGGACCTACGAGCAGTACTTC.

This clonotype was seen only a few times. The V gene is TRBV15, the J gene TRBJ1-1; a weak D match, TRBD1 (5 bases). CDR1 is LNHNV and CDR2 is YYDKDF in the germline V gene (reference sequence). The CDR3 runs to 14 residues. Trimming pared 0 bases from V and 4 bases from J, leaving 9 bases between. The chain's CDR3 is CATSRESGTTEAFF. For the CDR3, the DNA is TGTGCCACCAGCAGAGAATCAGGGACCACTGAAGCTTTCTTT.

This clonotype was counted once. The V call is TRBV29-1, the J call TRBJ2-5, with D maybe TRBD1 (5 bases). Trimming removed 0 bases from V and 0 bases from J, with 23 bases in between. The CDR3 covers 19 residues. Germline loops: CDR1 SQVTM, CDR2 ANQGSEA. Here the CDR3 reads CSVEDLGAADRSYQETQYF. The CDR3 DNA is TGCAGCGTTGAAGATCTAGGGGCTGCCGACCGATCGTACCAAGAGACCCAGTACTTC.

This clonotype was seen a handful of times. The rearrangement uses TRBV12-3 or TRBV12-4 and TRBJ2-1, with 7 bases identical to TRBD2. Trimming took 6 bases from V and 9 from J; bases not matched to a gene: 5. CDR3 length: 12 residues. CDR3 coding DNA: TGTGCCAGCAGGCAGGGAGGGAGTGAGCAGTTCTTC. Protein sequence: CASRQGGSEQFF.

The chain joins TRBV7-3 to TRBJ2-3; D may be TRBD1 (5 bases). The CDR3 length is 13 residues. Germline V lookup: CDR1 SGHTA, CDR2 FQGTGA. V lost 0 bases and J lost 8, with 9 bases in between. The CDR3 sequence is CASSLTGPGTQYF. CDR3 in DNA: TGTGCCAGCAGCTTAACGGGGCCGGGTACGCAGTATTTT.

The chain uses TRBV4-1 and TRBJ2-3, with a weak D call TRBD2 (7 bases). V was pared by 0 bases and J by 4 bases, with 20 bases between. CDR1 is MGHRA and CDR2 is YSYEKL in the germline V gene. The length of the CDR3 is 18 residues. The CDR3: CASSQDAPRSGTPDTQYF. CDR3 DNA: TGCGCCAGCAGCCAAGATGCCCCAAGGAGCGGGACACCAGATACGCAGTATTTT.

The CDR3 protein is CASSPYLGTEAFF. As DNA, the CDR3 is TGTGCCAGCAGCCCCTACCTTGGCACTGAAGCTTTCTTT. The gene calls are TRBV14 and TRBJ1-1; D is undetermined. The CDR3 contains 13 residues. Germline V lookup: CDR1 SGHDN, CDR2 FVKESK. Deletions cut 4 bases from V and 4 bases from J, with 10 bases between. The whole variable domain, filled in from reference TRBV14 and TRBJ1-1, reads EAGVTQFPSHSVIEKGQTVTLRCDPISGHDNLYWYRRVMGKEIKFLLHFVKESKQDESGMPNNRFLAERTGGTYSTLKVQPAELEDSGVYFCASSPYLGTEAFFGQGTRLTVV.

This chain connects TRBV6-5 to TRBJ1-2; D perhaps matches TRBD1 (5 bases). The V and J ends lost 5 bases and 8 bases respectively, with 12 bases between them. Germline V gene lookup returns CDR1 MNHEY and CDR2 SVGAGI. The CDR3 extends over 12 amino acids. The CDR3 DNA reads as TGTGCCAGCAGTCGGGACCCGGGGGGCTACACCTTC. Amino acids: CASSRDPGGYTF.

J is TRBJ2-2 and V is TRBV6-1; the D gene is possibly TRBD1 (6 bases). Germline V CDR1 and CDR2: MNHNS, SASEGT. The CDR3 contains 15 residues. The V and J ends lost 2 bases and 5 bases respectively, with 12 bases between them. CDR3 region: CASSELDSPTGELFF. CDR3 in DNA: TGTGCCAGCAGTGAACTGGACAGTCCAACCGGGGAGCTGTTTTTT.

The chain joins TRBV12-3 or TRBV12-4 to TRBJ2-5, with 7 bases aligning to TRBD1. The CDR3 has 19 residues. Trimming removed 1 base from V and 0 bases from J; junction bases left unmatched: 14. In DNA form, the CDR3 reads TGTGCCAGCAGTTTAGAGGATTGGCGGACAGGCCTGTACCAAGAGACCCAGTACTTC. Residues: CASSLEDWRTGLYQETQYF.